Detailed here is one TCR beta chain. CDR1 is SGHKS and CDR2 is YYEKEE in the germline V gene (reference sequence). The ends were cut back, 0 bases at V and 2 bases at J, with 6 bases in the middle. This CDR3 contains 15 residues. The source of the sample is a study of blood T cell repertoires in COVID-19. This table comes from immunoSEQ multiplex PCR, and its TCRdb copy is limited to in-frame clones, with some not included. The sample includes around 110,000 clones, about nine tenths of them seen just once. J is TRBJ2-6 and V is TRBV5-5; D is possibly TRBD1 (6 bases). The specimen sequenced was peripheral blood. The sequence was collected from a human donor with active COVID-19. The donor label of this sample is uncertain. The CDR3 bases are TGTGCCAGCAGCTTGGAGGGGGCTGGGGCCAACGTCCTGACTTTC. It is translated as CASSLEGAGANVLTF.